The T cell receptor (beta chain) described here comes from a study of T cell responses to AZD1222 COVID-19 vaccine. Study-wide points: Baseline antibody screening turned up just a handful of seropositive AZD1222 recipients. Only after the peak T cell response were repertoires sampled. Donors were mostly white British, more females; clonal diversity possibly underestimated.

The CDR3 is made up of 13 amino acids. V lost 5 bases, J lost 5 bases, and 5 bases stayed unmatched. The V gene's germline CDR1 is ENHRY and CDR2 SYGVKD. The repertoire was sequenced with immunoSEQ multiplex PCR; TCRdb's copy has only in-frame clones and lacks some. The sample has 95,000 to 110,000 clones, about 85% seen once. With respect to this clone: Its specificity is not known.

The chain combines TRBV10-3 with TRBJ2-5; 7 bases are shared with TRBD2. Material: peripheral blood, obtained 28 days after the second AZD1222 dose. The clonotype comes from an adult who received the AZD1222 COVID-19 vaccine. For the CDR3, the DNA is TGTGCCATCAGTCTTACCGGGGGGGAGACCCAGTACTTC. Its protein is CAISLTGGETQYF.